Listed below are T cell receptor beta chains from one sample, sequenced in a study of T-cell reconstitution after alpha-beta-depleted transplantation in children. From the PCR reads, TCRdb called clonotypes with MiXCR, one entry per CDR3 protein. This table holds around 360,000 distinct CDR3 sequences, under 13% found once. The sample in question was PBMCs from the stem cell graft donor, obtained from the stem cell graft. Source of these receptors: a human donor who donated a stem cell graft to a child with acute lymphoblastic leukemia. CDR3s include the opening cysteine and the closing phenylalanine or tryptophan. The D gene is left open where the match is weak. Expanded clones are given a class, and other clones once, few, many or no size at all.

size: few; V: TRBV3-1; J: TRBJ2-1; D: -; DNA: TGTGCCAGCAGCCTTAAACTTTTTGGCGGGGAGCAGTTCTTC; CDR3: CASSLKLFGGEQFF
size: -; V: TRBV20-1; J: TRBJ2-7; D: -; DNA: TGCAGTGCCTCGAACTGGGGAGAGCAGTACTTC; CDR3: CSASNWGEQYF
size: few; V: TRBV12-3/TRBV12-4; J: TRBJ2-1; D: TRBD2; DNA: TGTGCCAGCAGCTCGACTAGCGGGAGAGTCCTGGGAGAGTTCTTC; CDR3: CASSSTSGRVLGEFF
size: few; V: TRBV28; J: TRBJ1-5; D: TRBD1; DNA: TGTGCCAGCAGTTTACGAGGACAGGCATACAATCAGCCCCAGCATTTT; CDR3: CASSLRGQAYNQPQHF
size: once; V: TRBV5-5; J: TRBJ2-1; D: -; DNA: TGTGCCAGCACCCACCACCATGAGCGACCTACCTACAATGAGCAGTTCTTC; CDR3: CASTHHHERPTYNEQFF
size: -; V: TRBV11-2; J: TRBJ2-7; D: -; DNA: TGTGCCAGCAGCTTTGGAGCGGTTGGCTCCTACGAGCAGTACTTC; CDR3: CASSFGAVGSYEQYF
size: many; V: TRBV7-8; J: TRBJ2-2; D: -; DNA: TGTGCCAGCAGCTTAGTGTTAGGGGGGAAAATGACCGGGGAGCTGTTTTTT; CDR3: CASSLVLGGKMTGELFF
size: -; V: TRBV27; J: TRBJ2-1; D: TRBD2; DNA: TGTGCCAGCCGTGGCGGGGCGGGAGTTTATTATGAGCAGTTCTTC; CDR3: CASRGGAGVYYEQFF
size: many; V: TRBV7-9; J: TRBJ2-7; D: TRBD1; DNA: TGTGCCAGCAGCGTAGGGGGACAGGGCCCCTACGAGCAGTACTTC; CDR3: CASSVGGQGPYEQYF
size: -; V: TRBV12-3/TRBV12-4; J: TRBJ1-3; D: TRBD1; DNA: TGTGCCAGCAGTCTCAAGTTCTTACAGGGGTCTGGAAACACCATATATTTT; CDR3: CASSLKFLQGSGNTIYF
size: many; V: TRBV15; J: TRBJ1-2; D: TRBD1; DNA: TGTGCCACCAGCAGAGATCGTGTCGGAGGGGACAGCTATGGCTACACCTTC; CDR3: CATSRDRVGGDSYGYTF
size: -; V: TRBV2; J: TRBJ2-6; D: -; DNA: TGTGCCAGCACGGGTTCTGGGGCCAACGTCCTGACTTTC; CDR3: CASTGSGANVLTF
size: few; V: TRBV20-1; J: TRBJ2-1; D: -; DNA: TGCAGTGCTCGAAAGACAGGTCGCAGTGAGCAGTTCTTC; CDR3: CSARKTGRSEQFF
size: many; V: TRBV5-1; J: TRBJ2-3; D: TRBD2; DNA: TGCGCCAGCAGCTCCAAGGCGGGGACGAGCGGGGGTACGCAGTATTTT; CDR3: CASSSKAGTSGGTQYF
size: many; V: TRBV6-5; J: TRBJ1-3; D: -; DNA: TGTGCCAGCAGTCCCGACAATTTAAACACGGTCTCGGGAAACACCATATATTTT; CDR3: CASSPDNLNTVSGNTIYF
size: -; V: TRBV12-3/TRBV12-4; J: TRBJ2-1; D: TRBD2; DNA: TGTACCAGCAGCCGGGGAGCGGGAGGCGGAAGCTCCTACAATGAGCAGTTCTTC; CDR3: CTSSRGAGGGSSYNEQFF
size: -; V: TRBV9; J: TRBJ2-1; D: TRBD2; DNA: TGTGCCAGCAGCGTAAGGAGTACGGGGACTAGCGGGTACAATGAGCAGTTCTTC; CDR3: CASSVRSTGTSGYNEQFF
size: -; V: TRBV27; J: TRBJ2-7; D: TRBD2; DNA: TGTGCCAGCAGTCCCACCTTGAGCGGGATCTACGAGCAGTACTTC; CDR3: CASSPTLSGIYEQYF
size: few; V: TRBV12-3/TRBV12-4; J: TRBJ1-5; D: TRBD1; DNA: TGTGCCAGCAGCCAACCCGGGACAGGGATCGATCAGCCCCAGCATTTT; CDR3: CASSQPGTGIDQPQHF
size: few; V: TRBV5-1; J: TRBJ2-3; D: -; DNA: TGCGCCAGCAGGTTCCCGTCGGGGGATACGCAGTATTTT; CDR3: CASRFPSGDTQYF
size: many; V: TRBV27; J: TRBJ1-1; D: TRBD1; DNA: TGTGCCATCAACCGGGACAGGGATCACTTGAACACTGAAGCTTTCTTT; CDR3: CAINRDRDHLNTEAFF
size: -; V: TRBV4-1; J: TRBJ1-4; D: TRBD1; DNA: TGCGCCAGCAGCCACCTCCTGGACAGGGTGAACAAACTGTTTTTT; CDR3: CASSHLLDRVNKLFF
size: few; V: TRBV5-1; J: TRBJ2-3; D: -; DNA: TGCGCCAGCAGCTTCGGACCTCCCTACACAGATACGCAGTATTTT; CDR3: CASSFGPPYTDTQYF
size: many; V: TRBV15; J: TRBJ2-7; D: TRBD2; DNA: TGTGCCACCAGAGCGACGGGAGGATCCTACGAGCAGTACTTC; CDR3: CATRATGGSYEQYF
size: few; V: TRBV6-1; J: TRBJ2-1; D: TRBD1; DNA: TGTGCCAGCAGAACGGGACAGTTCTCCTACAATGAGCAGTTCTTC; CDR3: CASRTGQFSYNEQFF
size: -; V: TRBV28; J: TRBJ2-2; D: TRBD1; DNA: TGTGCCAGCAGTTCCCCGTTTACAGGGGTGGCGAACACCGGGGAGCTGTTTTTT; CDR3: CASSSPFTGVANTGELFF
size: -; V: TRBV7-2; J: TRBJ2-7; D: TRBD1; DNA: TGTGCCAGCAGCTTAGGATATGGGGACAGGGAATACGAGCAGTACTTC; CDR3: CASSLGYGDREYEQYF
size: few; V: TRBV7-2; J: TRBJ2-2; D: TRBD2; DNA: TGTGCCAGCAGCTTTGGCGGGAGGGGGAACACCGGGGAGCTGTTTTTT; CDR3: CASSFGGRGNTGELFF
size: -; V: TRBV7-9; J: TRBJ2-1; D: TRBD2; DNA: TGTGCCAGCAGCTTAGAAGGGACTAGCGGGAGGGCTGAGCAGTTCTTC; CDR3: CASSLEGTSGRAEQFF
size: many; V: TRBV12-3/TRBV12-4; J: TRBJ2-2; D: -; DNA: TGTGCCAGCAGTTTGTTAAGGGGAAGAGGGGAGCTGTTTTTT; CDR3: CASSLLRGRGELFF
size: few; V: TRBV5-1; J: TRBJ1-1; D: -; DNA: TGCGCCAGCAGCTTGGGTAACCGGGCGAACACTGAAGCTTTCTTT; CDR3: CASSLGNRANTEAFF
size: many; V: TRBV5-1; J: TRBJ2-2; D: TRBD2; DNA: TGCGCCAGCAGCTTGGAGTTCTACGGGAGGGCCCACACCGGGGAGCTGTTTTTT; CDR3: CASSLEFYGRAHTGELFF
size: many; V: TRBV28; J: TRBJ2-1; D: -; DNA: TGTGCCAGCAGTTTAGGGGGTGTGGGCTACAATGAGCAGTTCTTC; CDR3: CASSLGGVGYNEQFF
size: -; V: TRBV20-1; J: TRBJ2-1; D: TRBD2; DNA: TGCAGTGCTAGGAAGCGGGAGGCCCCATACAATGAGCAGTTCTTC; CDR3: CSARKREAPYNEQFF
size: few; V: TRBV9; J: TRBJ2-1; D: -; DNA: TGTGCCAGCAGCGTAGCCCTCAACCGGACTGCAAGAAATGAGCAGTTCTTC; CDR3: CASSVALNRTARNEQFF
size: -; V: TRBV15; J: TRBJ2-2; D: -; DNA: TGTGCCACCAGCAGAGACGGTTTCCGCTTAAAAACGAACACCGGGGAGCTGTTTTTT; CDR3: CATSRDGFRLKTNTGELFF
size: few; V: TRBV4-2; J: TRBJ2-6; D: -; DNA: TGTGCCAGCAGGGACAGAGCCTCTGGGGCCAACGTCCTGACTTTC; CDR3: CASRDRASGANVLTF
size: many; V: TRBV20-1; J: TRBJ2-5; D: TRBD2; DNA: TGCAGTGCTATCGGACTAGCGGGAGGGAACGTGGAGACCCAGTACTTC; CDR3: CSAIGLAGGNVETQYF
size: few; V: TRBV20-1; J: TRBJ2-1; D: -; DNA: TGCAGTGCTACCCTCCCTGGTTGGGGGGATGAGCAGTTCTTC; CDR3: CSATLPGWGDEQFF
size: -; V: TRBV4-2; J: TRBJ1-6; D: TRBD1; DNA: TGTGCCAGCAGTCTACAGGGGAGCTCCTATAATTCACCCCTCCACTTT; CDR3: CASSLQGSSYNSPLHF
size: few; V: TRBV11-2; J: TRBJ2-3; D: -; DNA: TGTGCCAGCAGCTTAGCATCGCGTGGACGGCCAGATACGCAGTATTTT; CDR3: CASSLASRGRPDTQYF